These 20 T cell receptor beta chains were all obtained from the same sample, sequenced in a study of blood T cell repertoires in COVID-19. Some clones are missing from TCRdb's copy, which holds only in-frame ones; the method was immunoSEQ multiplex PCR. This table has about 140,000 clones, roughly 85% appearing once. The sequencing input was peripheral blood. The receptors come from a man in his fifties with acute or convalescent COVID-19.

The genes are TRBV7-9 and TRBJ2-3; D might be TRBD2 (6 bases). CDR1 SEHNR and CDR2 FQNEAQ come from the germline V gene (reference sequence). The CDR3 spans 14 residues. The V end lost 1 base, the J end lost 7 bases, and 12 bases lay between the germline ends. CDR3 in DNA: TGTGCCAGCAGCTTAGGGAGCGGGCTGAATACGCAGTATTTT. Protein sequence: CASSLGSGLNTQYF. The entire variable domain, with the rest obtained from reference TRBV7-9 and TRBJ2-3, is as follows: DTGVSQNPRHKITKRGQNVTFRCDPISEHNRLYWYRQTLGQGPEFLTYFQNEAQLEKSRLLSDRFSAERPKGSFSTLEIQRTEQGDSAMYLCASSLGSGLNTQYFGPGTRLTVL.

This chain connects TRBV2 to TRBJ2-5, with a weak D call TRBD2 (6 bases). V gave up 4 bases and J gave up 5 bases, with 20 bases separating them. Germline CDR1 and CDR2: SNHLY and FYNNEI. The CDR3 contains 16 residues. The CDR3: CASSAEGDLERETQYF. The CDR3 DNA reads as TGTGCCAGCAGTGCCGAAGGGGACTTGGAAAGGGAGACCCAGTACTTC.

The chain is built from TRBV19 and TRBJ1-6, with a tentative D call TRBD1 (6 bases). Trimming left V 4 bases short and J 7 bases short, with 11 bases between. The CDR3 runs 14 residues. Germline lookup yields CDR1 LNHDA and CDR2 SQIVND (reference sequence). CDR3 sequence (DNA): TGTGCCAGTAGTAGAGGACAGTTGAATTCACCCCTCCACTTT. Translating it yields CASSRGQLNSPLHF.

This rearrangement joins TRBV3-1 (or the pseudogene TRBV3-2) to TRBJ2-1; possible D gene TRBD1, 6 bases. The germline gives CDR1 LGHDT, CDR2 YNNKEL (reference sequence). The CDR3 sequence is 15 residues long. V lost 3 bases, J lost 1 base, and 10 bases lay in between. For the CDR3, the DNA is TGTGCCAGCAGCCACCGACAGGTTTCCTACAATGAGCAGTTCTTC. Translating gives CASSHRQVSYNEQFF.

CDR3 nucleotides: TGTGCCAGTAGCGACCAGGGGGGCACTGAAGCTTTCTTT. Translating gives CASSDQGGTEAFF. This chain uses TRBV19 with TRBJ1-1, with TRBD1 matching over 7 bases. The junction had 5 bases not matched to a gene; V was cut back by 6 bases and J by 4 bases. Germline V gives CDR1 LNHDA, CDR2 SQIVND (reference sequence). The CDR3 runs 13 residues.

The CDR3 loop is CAWTLGGPARYGYTF. The CDR3 bases are TGTGCCTGGACCCTGGGAGGCCCGGCGAGGTATGGCTACACCTTC. The rearrangement joins TRBV30 to TRBJ1-2; D unresolved. The germline V gene has CDR1 GTSNPN and CDR2 SVGIG (reference sequence). The CDR3 has 15 residues. V lost 4 bases, J lost 5 bases, and 20 bases lay in between.

CDR3 loop: CASSIAPSSYNEQFF. The DNA for the CDR3 is TGTGCCAGTAGTATAGCCCCCAGTTCCTACAATGAGCAGTTCTTC. The V and J genes are TRBV19 and TRBJ2-1; the D is unclear. With 1 base removed from V and 1 base from J, the gap between germline ends came to 8 bases. The germline gives CDR1 LNHDA, CDR2 SQIVND (reference sequence). The CDR3 consists of 15 residues. The whole variable domain, remainder taken from reference TRBV19 and TRBJ2-1, is DGGITQSPKYLFRKEGQNVTLSCEQNLNHDAMYWYRQDPGQGLRLIYYSQIVNDFQKGDIAEGYSVSREKKESFPLTVTSAQKNPTAFYLCASSIAPSSYNEQFFGPGTRLTVL.

In DNA, the CDR3 is TGCGCCAGCAGCTTAGGGGTTGTGGTGAACTATGGCTACACCTTC. Its translation: CASSLGVVVNYGYTF. V gene TRBV5-1 combines with J gene TRBJ1-2; D perhaps matches TRBD1 (5 bases). Trimming shortened V by 2 bases and J by 2 bases, and 13 bases separated the two germline ends. This CDR3 spans 15 amino acids. Germline lookup yields CDR1 SGHRS and CDR2 YFSETQ.

This rearrangement joins TRBV6-5 to TRBJ1-1, with TRBD1 matching over 8 bases. Germline V CDR1 and CDR2: MNHEY, SVGAGI. The V and J ends lost 4 bases and 1 base, in that order; junction bases with no gene match: 5. The CDR3 contains 15 residues. The CDR3 is CASSFSRGQNTEAFF. The CDR3 nucleotides read TGTGCCAGCAGTTTTTCCAGGGGGCAGAACACTGAAGCTTTCTTT.

The chain links TRBV9 to TRBJ2-1; D possibly corresponds to TRBD2 (6 bases). This CDR3 is 14 amino acids long. With 0 bases removed from V and 8 bases from J, the gap between germline ends came to 12 bases. CDR1 and CDR2 from the germline V gene are SGDLS and YYNGEE. CDR3 region: CASSVAPLAHEQFF. The CDR3 nucleotides are TGTGCCAGCAGCGTAGCCCCACTAGCACATGAGCAGTTCTTC. Full variable domain (outside the CDR3, taken from reference TRBV9 and TRBJ2-1): DSGVTQTPKHLITATGQRVTLRCSPRSGDLSVYWYQQSLDQGLQFLIQYYNGEERAKGNILERFSAQQFPDLHSELNLSSLELGDSALYFCASSVAPLAHEQFFGPGTRLTVL.

This clone was detected once. The chain employs TRBV13 and TRBJ2-1; TRBD1 aligns across 12 bases. Germline CDR1 and CDR2: PRHDT and FYEKMQ (reference sequence). This CDR3 has 15 amino acids. J was trimmed by 7 bases and V by 5 bases; bases with no gene match: 6. CDR3 nucleotides: TGTGCCAGCAGCCTACGGGACAGGGGGCTAAATGAGCAGTTCTTC. Amino acid sequence: CASSLRDRGLNEQFF.

V is TRBV4-1 and J is TRBJ1-2, with TRBD1 identical over 7 bases. J lost 4 bases, V lost 10 bases, and 12 bases had no gene match. This CDR3 is 14 amino acids long. Germline CDR1 and CDR2: MGHRA and YSYEKL. This CDR3 reads CATTDRAGSYGYTF. In DNA, the CDR3 is TGCGCCACTACAGACAGGGCAGGTAGCTATGGCTACACCTTC.

This clone has a handful of counts. This chain joins TRBV5-1 and TRBJ1-4, with 9 bases aligning to TRBD1. The CDR3 is 15 amino acids. Germline CDR1 is SGHRS and CDR2 is YFSETQ. V dropped 0 bases and J dropped 7; count of bases not matched to a gene: 4. CDR3 residues: CASSLVGQGAEKLFF. CDR3 nucleotides: TGCGCCAGCAGCTTGGTGGGACAGGGTGCTGAAAAACTGTTTTTT.

This clone was counted many times. The chain uses TRBV28 and TRBJ1-2; 8 bases fit TRBD1. Unmatched junction bases numbered 4, after V lost 4 bases and J lost 6 bases. CDR3 length: 13 amino acids. The germline V gene has CDR1 MDHEN and CDR2 SYDVKM. The CDR3 spells CASSWTGKDGYTF. As DNA, the CDR3 is TGTGCCAGCAGTTGGACAGGGAAAGATGGCTACACCTTC.

The chain recombines TRBV28 with TRBJ1-2; TRBD1 aligns across 8 bases. Germline V gene data show CDR1 as MDHEN and CDR2 as SYDVKM. The V gene end was trimmed by 5 bases and the J gene end by 4 bases; junction bases not matched to a gene: 6. The CDR3 spans 14 residues. CDR3 protein: CASSAGGAGYGYTF. For the CDR3, the DNA is TGTGCCAGCAGTGCAGGGGGCGCCGGCTATGGCTACACCTTC.

Written as DNA, the CDR3 is TGTGCCAGCAGCCAAGTATCAGGGCCAGAAGGAAACACCATATATTTT. This translates into CASSQVSGPEGNTIYF. V gene TRBV14 combines with J gene TRBJ1-3; D perhaps matches TRBD1 (5 bases). Trimming took 1 base from V and 4 from J, leaving 14 bases between them. The CDR3 is 16 residues long. CDR1 and CDR2 from the germline V gene are SGHDN and FVKESK.

V and J are TRBV7-3 and TRBJ1-2; 10 nucleotides agree with TRBD1. The CDR3 has 15 amino acids. J was trimmed by 4 bases and V by 5 bases; bases with no gene match: 7. Germline-derived CDR1 and CDR2 are SGHTA and FQGTGA. The CDR3: CASSQGQGSRYGYTF. Written as DNA, the CDR3 is TGTGCCAGCAGCCAGGGACAGGGGTCCCGCTATGGCTACACCTTC.

The CDR3 loop reads CASSQYRAQPQHF. The DNA for the CDR3 is TGTGCCAGCAGCCAGTACAGAGCTCAGCCCCAGCATTTT. The gene calls are TRBV3-1 (or the pseudogene TRBV3-2) and TRBJ1-5; D is unresolved. The CDR3 covers 13 residues. V was clipped by 3 bases and J by 6 bases, with 9 bases between them. Germline V gives CDR1 LGHDT, CDR2 YNNKEL (reference sequence).

The chain uses TRBV18 and TRBJ1-6; 8 bases agree with TRBD1. The junction had 6 bases not matched to a gene; V was cut back by 2 bases and J by 6 bases. CDR1 KGHSH and CDR2 LQKENI come from the germline V gene. CDR3 size: 16 residues. The DNA of the CDR3 is TGTGCCAGCTCACCATCGGTCGACAGGGGTAATTCACCCCTCCACTTT. Translating it yields CASSPSVDRGNSPLHF.

The J gene is TRBJ2-6, the V gene TRBV7-9; a possible D gene is TRBD2 (5 bases). V lost 7 bases to trimming and J lost 1 base, with 17 bases between them. CDR3 length: 17 amino acids. The germline V gene encodes CDR1 SEHNR and CDR2 FQNEAQ (reference sequence). The CDR3 nucleotides read TGTGCCAGCATCAGGCGCCTACTAGGATCTGGGGCCAACGTCCTGACTTTC. Its protein is CASIRRLLGSGANVLTF.